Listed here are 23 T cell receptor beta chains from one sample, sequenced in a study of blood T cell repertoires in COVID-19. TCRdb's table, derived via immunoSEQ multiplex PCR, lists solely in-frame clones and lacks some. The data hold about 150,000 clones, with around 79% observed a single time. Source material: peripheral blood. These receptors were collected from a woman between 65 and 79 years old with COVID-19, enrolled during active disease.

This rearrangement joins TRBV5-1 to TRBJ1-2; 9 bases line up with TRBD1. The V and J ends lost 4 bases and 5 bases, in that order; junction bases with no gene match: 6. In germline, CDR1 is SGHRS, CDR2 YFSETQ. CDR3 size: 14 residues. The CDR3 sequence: CASSPGQGSYGYTF. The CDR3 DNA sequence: TGCGCCAGCAGCCCGGGACAGGGTAGTTATGGCTACACCTTC.

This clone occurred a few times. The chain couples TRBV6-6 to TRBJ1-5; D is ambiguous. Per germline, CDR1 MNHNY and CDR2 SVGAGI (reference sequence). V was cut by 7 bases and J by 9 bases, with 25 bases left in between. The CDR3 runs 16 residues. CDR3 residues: CASTSPGKERSGPQHF. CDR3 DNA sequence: TGTGCCAGCACCTCCCCGGGGAAAGAACGATCGGGGCCCCAGCATTTT.

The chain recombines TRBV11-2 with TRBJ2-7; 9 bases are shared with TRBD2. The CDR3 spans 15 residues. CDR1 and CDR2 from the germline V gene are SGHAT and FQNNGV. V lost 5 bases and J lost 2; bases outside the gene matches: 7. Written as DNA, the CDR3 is TGTGCCAGCAGCCTAGGTAGCGGGGGACCCTACGAGCAGTACTTC. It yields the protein CASSLGSGGPYEQYF.

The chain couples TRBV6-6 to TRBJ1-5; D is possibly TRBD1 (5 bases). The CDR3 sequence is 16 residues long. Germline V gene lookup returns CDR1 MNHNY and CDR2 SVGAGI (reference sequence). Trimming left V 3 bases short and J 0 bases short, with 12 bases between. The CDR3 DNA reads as TGTGCCAGCAGTTATCCCAACAGGAATAGCAATCAGCCCCAGCATTTT. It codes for CASSYPNRNSNQPQHF.

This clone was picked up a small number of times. This CDR3 reads CASTHGTDLYSELFF. The CDR3 nucleotides read TGTGCCAGTACCCATGGGACAGACCTTTACTCGGAACTGTTTTTT. This sequence joins TRBV19 and TRBJ1-4, with 7 bases matching TRBD1. V trimming: 7 bases; J trimming: 12 bases; junction bases outside the gene matches: 17. There are 15 residues in the CDR3. Germline V gene data show CDR1 as LNHDA and CDR2 as SQIVND (reference sequence).

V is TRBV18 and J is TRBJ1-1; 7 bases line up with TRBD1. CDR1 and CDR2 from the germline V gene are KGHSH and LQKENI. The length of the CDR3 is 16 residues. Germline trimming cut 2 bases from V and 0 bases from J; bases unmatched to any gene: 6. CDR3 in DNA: TGTGCCAGCTCACCAAGCAGGGGGATTATGAACACTGAAGCTTTCTTT. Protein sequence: CASSPSRGIMNTEAFF.

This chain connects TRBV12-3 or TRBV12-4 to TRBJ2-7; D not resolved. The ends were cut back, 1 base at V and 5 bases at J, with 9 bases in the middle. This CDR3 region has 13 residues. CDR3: CASSLGAWNEQYF. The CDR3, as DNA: TGTGCCAGCAGTTTAGGGGCATGGAACGAGCAGTACTTC.

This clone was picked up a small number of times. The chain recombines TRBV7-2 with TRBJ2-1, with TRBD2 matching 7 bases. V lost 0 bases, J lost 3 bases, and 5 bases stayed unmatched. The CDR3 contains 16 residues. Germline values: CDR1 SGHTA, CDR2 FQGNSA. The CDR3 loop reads CASSLAAAGDYNEQFF. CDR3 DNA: TGTGCCAGCAGCTTAGCGGCGGCGGGGGACTACAATGAGCAGTTCTTC.

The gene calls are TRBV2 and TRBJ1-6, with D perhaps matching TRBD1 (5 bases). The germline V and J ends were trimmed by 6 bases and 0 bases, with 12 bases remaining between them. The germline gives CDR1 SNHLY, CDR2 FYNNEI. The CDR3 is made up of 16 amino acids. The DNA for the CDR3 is TGTGCCAGCAGGAAGACAGCCGACTCCTATAATTCACCCCTCCACTTT. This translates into CASRKTADSYNSPLHF.

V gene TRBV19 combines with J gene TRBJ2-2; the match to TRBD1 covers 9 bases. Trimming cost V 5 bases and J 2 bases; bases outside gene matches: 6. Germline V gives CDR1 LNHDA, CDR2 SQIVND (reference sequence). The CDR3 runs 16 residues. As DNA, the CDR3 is TGTGCCAGTAGTCCTGACAGGGGGGATAACACCGGGGAGCTGTTTTTT. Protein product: CASSPDRGDNTGELFF.

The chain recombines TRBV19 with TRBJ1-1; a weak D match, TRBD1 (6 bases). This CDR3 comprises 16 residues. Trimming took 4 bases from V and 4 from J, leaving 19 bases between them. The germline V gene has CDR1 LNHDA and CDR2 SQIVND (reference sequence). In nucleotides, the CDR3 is TGTGCCAGTAGTACCTCCCGGGGGGGCGGAGGCACTGAAGCTTTCTTT. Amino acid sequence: CASSTSRGGGGTEAFF.

This chain's CDR3 is CASSGQDSYEQYF. In DNA form, the CDR3 reads TGTGCCAGCAGTGGACAGGACAGCTACGAGCAGTACTTC. This rearrangement joins TRBV2 to TRBJ2-7, with D possibly being TRBD1 (6 bases). The length of the CDR3 is 13 residues. The germline gives CDR1 SNHLY, CDR2 FYNNEI. Deletions cut 4 bases from V and 3 bases from J, with 10 bases between.

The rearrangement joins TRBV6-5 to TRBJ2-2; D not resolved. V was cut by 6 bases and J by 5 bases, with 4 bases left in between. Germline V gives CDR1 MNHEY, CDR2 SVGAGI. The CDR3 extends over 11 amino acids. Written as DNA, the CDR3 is TGTGCCAGCAGGAGGACCGGGGAGCTGTTTTTT. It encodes CASRRTGELFF.

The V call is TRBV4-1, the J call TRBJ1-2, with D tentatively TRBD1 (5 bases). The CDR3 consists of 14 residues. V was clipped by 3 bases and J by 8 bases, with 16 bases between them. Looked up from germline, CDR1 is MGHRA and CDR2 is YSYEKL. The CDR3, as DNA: TGCGCCAGCAGCCAGCCCACAGGTTTTCTCGGCTACACCTTC. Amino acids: CASSQPTGFLGYTF.

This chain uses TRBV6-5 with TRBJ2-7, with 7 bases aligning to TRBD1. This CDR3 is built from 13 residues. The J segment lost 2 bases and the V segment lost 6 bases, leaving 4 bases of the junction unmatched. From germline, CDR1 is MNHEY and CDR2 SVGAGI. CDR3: CASRRGPAYEQYF. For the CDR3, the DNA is TGTGCCAGCAGAAGGGGGCCCGCCTACGAGCAGTACTTC.

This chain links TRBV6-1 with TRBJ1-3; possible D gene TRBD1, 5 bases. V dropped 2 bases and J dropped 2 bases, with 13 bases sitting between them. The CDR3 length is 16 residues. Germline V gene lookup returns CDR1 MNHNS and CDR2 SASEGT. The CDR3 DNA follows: TGTGCCAGCAGTGAATTTCATGGGGCTACTGGAAACACCATATATTTT. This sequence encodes CASSEFHGATGNTIYF.

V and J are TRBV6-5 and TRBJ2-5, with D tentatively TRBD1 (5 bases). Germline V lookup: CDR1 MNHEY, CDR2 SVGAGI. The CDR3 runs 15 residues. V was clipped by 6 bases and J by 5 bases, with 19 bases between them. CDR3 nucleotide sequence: TGTGCCAGCAGCCCCTTAGGGGTGGGCCTGGAGACCCAGTACTTC. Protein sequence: CASSPLGVGLETQYF.

This CDR3 is CASSSGTGAVGEQFF. CDR3 coding DNA: TGTGCCAGCAGCTCCGGGACAGGGGCCGTTGGGGAGCAGTTCTTC. This chain links TRBV7-2 with TRBJ2-1; 10 bases agree with TRBD1. This CDR3 has 15 amino acids. V was clipped by 4 bases and J by 10 bases; unmatched bases: 10. Germline CDR1 is SGHTA and CDR2 is FQGNSA.

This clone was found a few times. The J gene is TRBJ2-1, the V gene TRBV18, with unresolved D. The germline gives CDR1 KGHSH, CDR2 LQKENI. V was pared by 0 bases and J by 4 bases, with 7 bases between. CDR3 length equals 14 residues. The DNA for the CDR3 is TGTGCCAGCTCACCACCGGTACTATACAATGAGCAGTTCTTC. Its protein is CASSPPVLYNEQFF.

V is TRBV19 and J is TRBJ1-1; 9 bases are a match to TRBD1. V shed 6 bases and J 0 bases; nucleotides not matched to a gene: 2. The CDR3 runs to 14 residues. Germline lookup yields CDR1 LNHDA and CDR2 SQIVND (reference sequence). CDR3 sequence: CASRGDRVNTEAFF. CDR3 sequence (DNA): TGTGCCAGTAGGGGGGACAGGGTGAACACTGAAGCTTTCTTT.

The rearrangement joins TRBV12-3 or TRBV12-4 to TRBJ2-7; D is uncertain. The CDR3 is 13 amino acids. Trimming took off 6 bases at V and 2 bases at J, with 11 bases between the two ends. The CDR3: CASRVGSAYEQYF. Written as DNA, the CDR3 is TGTGCCAGCAGAGTGGGCTCTGCCTACGAGCAGTACTTC.

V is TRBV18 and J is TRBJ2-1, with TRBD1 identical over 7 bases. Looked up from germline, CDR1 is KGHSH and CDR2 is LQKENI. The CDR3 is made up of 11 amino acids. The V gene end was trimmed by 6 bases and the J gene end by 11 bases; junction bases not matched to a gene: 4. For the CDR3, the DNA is TGTGCCAGCTCGTCGACAGGGAAGCAGTTCTTC. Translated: CASSSTGKQFF. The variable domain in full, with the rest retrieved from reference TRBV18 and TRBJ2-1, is NAGVMQNPRHLVRRRGQEARLRCSPMKGHSHVYWYRQLPEEGLKFMVYLQKENIIDESGMPKERFSAEFPKEGPSILRIQQVVRGDSAAYFCASSSTGKQFFGPGTRLTVL.

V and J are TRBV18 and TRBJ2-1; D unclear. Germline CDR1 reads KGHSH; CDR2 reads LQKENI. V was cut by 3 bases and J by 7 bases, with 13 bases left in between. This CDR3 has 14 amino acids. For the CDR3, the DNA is TGTGCCAGCTCACCCCTAAGTTACGGGAATGAGCAGTTCTTC. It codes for CASSPLSYGNEQFF.